This entry is about one TCR beta chain. Its antigen is currently unknown. Positive CCR7 selection of CD45RO-negative cells yielded the naive CD8 cells, and terminally differentiated effector memory CD45RA+ cells were excluded. The data were taken from a study of shared clonotypes between healthy human individuals. Across the whole study: Three CD4 naive, three CD4 memory, two CD8 naive and one CD8 memory plate were used per donor. Study-wide points: It was anticipated that sequencing depth would influence how many clonotypes donors shared.

The CDR3 is made up of 16 amino acids. V lost 2 bases and J lost 4; bases outside the gene matches: 8. CDR1 is SGHNT and CDR2 is YYREEE in the germline V gene (reference sequence). Every subset had its genomic DNA shared out evenly among several immunoSEQ plates. The table came from immunoSEQ multiplex PCR; TCRdb's copy has only in-frame clones and leaves some out. The repertoire holds 700,000 to 950,000 clones, with 95% to 97% as singletons. The specimen was naive CD8+ T cells sorted from blood. The TCR was taken from a man aged 25-45 years in good health. The V and J genes are TRBV5-4 and TRBJ2-7; 11 nucleotides line up with TRBD1. In DNA, the CDR3 is TGTGCCAGCAGCTTCGGACAGGGGGCTAATGTTTACGAGCAGTACTTC. Its protein product is CASSFGQGANVYEQYF.